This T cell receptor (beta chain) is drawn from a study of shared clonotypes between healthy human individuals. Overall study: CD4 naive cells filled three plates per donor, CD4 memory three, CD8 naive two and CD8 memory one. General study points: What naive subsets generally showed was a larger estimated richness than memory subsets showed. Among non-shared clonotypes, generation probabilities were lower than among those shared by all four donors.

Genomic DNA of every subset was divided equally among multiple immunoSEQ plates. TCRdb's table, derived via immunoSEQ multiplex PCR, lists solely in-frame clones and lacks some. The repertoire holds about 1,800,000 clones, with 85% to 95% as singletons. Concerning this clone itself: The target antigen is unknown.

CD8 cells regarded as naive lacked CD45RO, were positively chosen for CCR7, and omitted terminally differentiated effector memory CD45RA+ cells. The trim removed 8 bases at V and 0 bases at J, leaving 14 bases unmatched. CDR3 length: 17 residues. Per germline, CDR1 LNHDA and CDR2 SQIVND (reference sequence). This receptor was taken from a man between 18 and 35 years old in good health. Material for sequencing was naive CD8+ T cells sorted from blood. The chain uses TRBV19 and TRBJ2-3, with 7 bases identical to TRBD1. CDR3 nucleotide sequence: TGTGCCAGTGCAAAATGGACAGGAAGTACCAGCACAGATACGCAGTATTTT. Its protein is CASAKWTGSTSTDTQYF.